The present T cell receptor beta chain was sequenced within a study of beta chain features in type 1 diabetes. As for the study in general: Healthy donors, compared against patients, showed similar age, gender and cell yields.

Whole-study results and caveats: Any HLA-type effect on TCRB rearrangement remained unresolved here.

Expressed TCRB transcripts got sequenced, as all isolated RNA was reverse transcribed. Assay: immunoSEQ multiplex PCR; the TCRdb copy retains only in-frame clones and omits some. The sample yields 600,000 to 650,000 clones, about 16% seen once. Germline lookup yields CDR1 SGHRS and CDR2 YFSETQ. Trimming removed 0 bases at V and 2 bases at J, with 7 bases between. This CDR3 has 14 residues. Details on this clone: Its target is unknown.

Each of the sorted populations had a purity greater than 98%. Material for sequencing was naive CD4+ T cells from blood. The chain combines TRBV5-1 with TRBJ2-3; D unresolved. The sequence was obtained from a man aged 18 to 30 in good health. Here the CDR3 DNA reads TGCGCCAGCAGCTTGGATTGGGCCACAGATACGCAGTATTTT. Its translation is CASSLDWATDTQYF. Filled out from reference TRBV5-1 and TRBJ2-3, the complete variable domain reads KAGVTQTPRYLIKTRGQQVTLSCSPISGHRSVSWYQQTPGQGLQFLFEYFSETQRNKGNFPGRFSGRQFSNSRSEMNVSTLELGDSALYLCASSLDWATDTQYFGPGTRLTVL.